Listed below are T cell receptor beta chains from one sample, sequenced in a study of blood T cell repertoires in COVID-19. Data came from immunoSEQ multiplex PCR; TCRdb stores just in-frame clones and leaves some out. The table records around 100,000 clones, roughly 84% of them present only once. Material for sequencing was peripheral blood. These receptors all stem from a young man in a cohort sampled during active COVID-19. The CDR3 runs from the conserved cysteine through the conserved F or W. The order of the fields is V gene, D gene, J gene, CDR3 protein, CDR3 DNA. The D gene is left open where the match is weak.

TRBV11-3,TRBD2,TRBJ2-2,CASSLGASGPNTGELFF,TGTGCCAGCAGCTTAGGGGCTAGCGGACCGAACACCGGGGAGCTGTTTTTT
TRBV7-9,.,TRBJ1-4,CASSPPELNEKLFF,TGTGCCAGCAGCCCACCGGAGCTTAATGAAAAACTGTTTTTT
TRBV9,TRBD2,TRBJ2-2,CASSEGLAELTGELFF,TGTGCCAGCAGCGAGGGACTAGCGGAGCTAACCGGGGAGCTGTTTTTT
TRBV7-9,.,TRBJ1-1,CASSPRDPAYTEAFF,TGTGCCAGCAGCCCCAGGGATCCTGCGTACACTGAAGCTTTCTTT
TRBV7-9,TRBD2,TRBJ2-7,CASSLSLRGREGEQYF,TGTGCCAGCAGCTTATCCTTGAGGGGCAGGGAGGGCGAGCAGTACTTC
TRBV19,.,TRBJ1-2,CASKTSNYGYTF,TGTGCCAGTAAGACATCTAACTATGGCTACACCTTC
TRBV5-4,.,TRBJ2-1,CASSPRGGDSYNEQFF,TGTGCCAGCAGCCCCCGTGGCGGAGACTCCTACAATGAGCAGTTCTTC
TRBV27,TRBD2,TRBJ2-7,CASSLGVGGAYEQYF,TGTGCCAGCAGTTTGGGGGTGGGGGGGGCCTACGAGCAGTACTTC
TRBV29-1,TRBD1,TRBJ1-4,CSVEDGRQGEKLFF,TGCAGCGTTGAAGATGGGAGACAGGGTGAAAAACTGTTTTTT
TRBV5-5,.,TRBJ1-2,CASSFAVDSYDYGYTF,TGTGCCAGCAGCTTCGCCGTCGATAGCTATGACTATGGCTACACCTTC
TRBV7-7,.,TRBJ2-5,CASQAGDPAGGETQYF,TGTGCCAGCCAAGCAGGGGATCCGGCAGGGGGGGAGACCCAGTACTTC
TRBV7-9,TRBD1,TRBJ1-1,CASSFPGTGGMNTEAFF,TGTGCCAGCAGCTTCCCCGGGACAGGGGGCATGAACACTGAAGCTTTCTTT
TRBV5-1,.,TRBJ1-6,CASSSRGAAGSPLHF,TGCGCCAGCAGCTCACGGGGGGCCGCTGGCTCACCCCTCCACTTT
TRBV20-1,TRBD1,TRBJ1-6,CSASTGGDNSPLHF,TGCAGTGCTAGTACAGGGGGAGATAATTCACCCCTCCACTTT
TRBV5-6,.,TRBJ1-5,CASSFLGASNQPQHF,TGTGCCAGCAGCTTTTTAGGAGCCTCTAATCAGCCCCAGCATTTT
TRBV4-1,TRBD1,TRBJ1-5,CASSQGALTGVRQPQHF,TGCGCCAGCAGCCAAGGGGCGCTGACAGGGGTGCGGCAGCCCCAGCATTTT
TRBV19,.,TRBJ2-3,CASRMSGKSTDTQYF,TGTGCCAGTAGGATGTCCGGGAAAAGCACAGATACGCAGTATTTT
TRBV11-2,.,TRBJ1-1,CASRLGPTSSGAEAFF,TGTGCCAGCAGACTAGGACCGACATCCTCGGGGGCTGAAGCTTTCTTT
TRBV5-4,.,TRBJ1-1,CASNQGRGTEAFF,TGTGCCAGCAATCAGGGCAGGGGCACTGAAGCTTTCTTT